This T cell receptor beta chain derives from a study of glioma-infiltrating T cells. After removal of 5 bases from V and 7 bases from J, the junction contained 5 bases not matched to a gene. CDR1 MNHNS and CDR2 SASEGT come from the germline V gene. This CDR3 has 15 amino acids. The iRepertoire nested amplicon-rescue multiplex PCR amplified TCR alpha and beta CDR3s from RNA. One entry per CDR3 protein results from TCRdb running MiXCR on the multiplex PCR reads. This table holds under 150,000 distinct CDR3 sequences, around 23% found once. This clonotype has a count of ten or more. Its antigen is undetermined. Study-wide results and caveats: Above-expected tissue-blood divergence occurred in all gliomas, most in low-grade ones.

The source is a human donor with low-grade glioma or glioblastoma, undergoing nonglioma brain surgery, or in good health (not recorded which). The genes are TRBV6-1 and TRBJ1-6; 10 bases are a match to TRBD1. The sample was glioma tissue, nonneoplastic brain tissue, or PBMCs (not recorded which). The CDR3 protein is CASSYRTGGNSPLHF. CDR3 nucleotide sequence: TGTGCCAGCAGTTATCGGACAGGGGGAAATTCACCCCTCCACTTT.